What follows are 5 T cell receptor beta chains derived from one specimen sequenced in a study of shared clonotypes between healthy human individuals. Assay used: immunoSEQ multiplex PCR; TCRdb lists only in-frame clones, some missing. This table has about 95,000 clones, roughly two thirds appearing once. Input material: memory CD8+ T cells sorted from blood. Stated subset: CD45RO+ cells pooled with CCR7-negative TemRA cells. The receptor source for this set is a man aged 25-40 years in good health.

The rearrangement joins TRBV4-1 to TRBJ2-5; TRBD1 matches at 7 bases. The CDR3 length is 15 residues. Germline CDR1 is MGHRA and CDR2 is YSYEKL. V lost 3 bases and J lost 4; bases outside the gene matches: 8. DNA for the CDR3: TGCGCCAGCAGCCAGCAACAGGGGCGGACAGAGACCCAGTACTTC. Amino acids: CASSQQQGRTETQYF.

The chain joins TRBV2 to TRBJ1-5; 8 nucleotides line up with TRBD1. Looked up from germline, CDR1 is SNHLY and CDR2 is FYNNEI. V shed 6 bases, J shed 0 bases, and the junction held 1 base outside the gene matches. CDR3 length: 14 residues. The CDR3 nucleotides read TGTGCCAGCAGGGGACAGGCTAGCAATCAGCCCCAGCATTTT. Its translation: CASRGQASNQPQHF.

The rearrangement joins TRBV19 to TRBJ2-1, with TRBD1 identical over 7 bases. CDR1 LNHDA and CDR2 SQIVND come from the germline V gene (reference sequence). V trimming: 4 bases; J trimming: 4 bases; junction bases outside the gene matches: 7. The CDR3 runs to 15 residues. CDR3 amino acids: CASSTQGVGYNEQFF. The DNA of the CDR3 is TGTGCCAGTAGTACCCAGGGGGTGGGGTACAATGAGCAGTTCTTC.

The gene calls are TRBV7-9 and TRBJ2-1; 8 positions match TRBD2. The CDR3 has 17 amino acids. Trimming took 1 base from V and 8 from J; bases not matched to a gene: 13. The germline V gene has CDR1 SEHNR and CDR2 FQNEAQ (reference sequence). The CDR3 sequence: CASSLGGVGTSRYEQFF. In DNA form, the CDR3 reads TGTGCCAGCAGCTTAGGCGGGGTAGGGACTAGTCGCTATGAGCAGTTCTTC. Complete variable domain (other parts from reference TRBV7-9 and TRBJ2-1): DTGVSQNPRHKITKRGQNVTFRCDPISEHNRLYWYRQTLGQGPEFLTYFQNEAQLEKSRLLSDRFSAERPKGSFSTLEIQRTEQGDSAMYLCASSLGGVGTSRYEQFFGPGTRLTVL.

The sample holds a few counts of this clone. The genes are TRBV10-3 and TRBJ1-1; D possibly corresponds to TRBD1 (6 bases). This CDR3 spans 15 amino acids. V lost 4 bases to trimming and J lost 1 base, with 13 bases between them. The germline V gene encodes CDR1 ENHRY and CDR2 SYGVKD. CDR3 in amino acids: CAISVAGDQNTEAFF. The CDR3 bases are TGTGCCATCAGTGTGGCAGGGGACCAGAACACTGAAGCTTTCTTT.